This T cell receptor beta chain is drawn from a study of T cell responses to AZD1222 COVID-19 vaccine. This CDR3 spans 13 amino acids. Trimming removed 4 bases from V and 4 bases from J, with 10 bases in between. Germline V CDR1 and CDR2: SNHLY, FYNNEI. The table came from immunoSEQ multiplex PCR; TCRdb's copy has only in-frame clones and leaves some out. This table has roughly 99,000 clones, 87% appearing once. Pooled in the analysis were second doses at about 4 or about 12 weeks. Overall study results and limits: Spike-specific TCR depth and breadth grew after two AZD1222 doses. A mostly white British donor set with more females was recruited, and clonal diversity was possibly underestimated. Regions left unmutated in variants are reportedly the target of nearly half of spike-specific TCRs.

A remark on this clone: The antigen is unknown.

The sequenced sample was peripheral blood, obtained 28 days after the second AZD1222 dose. The genes are TRBV2 and TRBJ1-2; D might be TRBD1 (6 bases). This sequence was found in an adult who received the AZD1222 COVID-19 vaccine. Here the CDR3 reads CASSVTGTYGYTF. The CDR3 bases are TGTGCCAGCAGTGTAACAGGGACCTATGGCTACACCTTC.